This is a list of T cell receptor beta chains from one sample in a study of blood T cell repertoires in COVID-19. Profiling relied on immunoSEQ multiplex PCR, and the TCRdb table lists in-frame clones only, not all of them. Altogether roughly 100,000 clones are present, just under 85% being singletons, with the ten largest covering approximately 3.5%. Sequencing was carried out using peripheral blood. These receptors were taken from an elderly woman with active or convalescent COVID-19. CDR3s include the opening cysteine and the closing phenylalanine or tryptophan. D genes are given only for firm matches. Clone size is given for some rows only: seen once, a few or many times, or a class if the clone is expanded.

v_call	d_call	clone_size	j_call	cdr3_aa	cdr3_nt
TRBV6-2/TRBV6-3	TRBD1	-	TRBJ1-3	CASSFTTGVNTIYF	TGTGCCAGCAGTTTCACGACAGGGGTCAACACCATATATTTT
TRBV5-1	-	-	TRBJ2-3	CASSTPEGTQYF	TGCGCCAGCAGTACCCCCGAGGGCACGCAGTATTTT
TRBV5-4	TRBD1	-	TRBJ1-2	CASSWDRGLDGYTF	TGTGCCAGCAGCTGGGACAGGGGGTTAGATGGCTACACCTTC
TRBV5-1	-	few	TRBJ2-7	CASSPEGQSNEQYF	TGCGCCAGCAGCCCAGAAGGACAATCCAACGAGCAGTACTTC
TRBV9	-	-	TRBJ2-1	CASSVVSYYNEQFF	TGTGCCAGCAGCGTAGTGTCTTACTACAATGAGCAGTTCTTC
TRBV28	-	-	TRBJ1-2	CASSFTDQGFGYTF	TGTGCCAGCAGTTTCACAGATCAGGGGTTTGGCTACACCTTC
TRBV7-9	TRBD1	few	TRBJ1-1	CASSFGQGEGAFF	TGTGCCAGCAGCTTTGGACAGGGAGAGGGAGCTTTCTTT
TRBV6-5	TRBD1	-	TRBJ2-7	CASGQGFYEQYF	TGTGCCAGCGGACAGGGTTTCTACGAGCAGTACTTC
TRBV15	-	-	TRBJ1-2	CATVKRQGDGGYTF	TGTGCCACCGTGAAGAGACAAGGGGATGGTGGCTACACCTTC
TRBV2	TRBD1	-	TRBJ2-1	CASTLGQGSYNEQFF	TGTGCCAGCACCCTAGGACAGGGCTCCTACAATGAGCAGTTCTTC
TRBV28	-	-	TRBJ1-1	CASSFSGFGTEAFF	TGTGCCAGCAGTTTTTCAGGGTTTGGGACTGAAGCTTTCTTT
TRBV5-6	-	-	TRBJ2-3	CASSLYNQGTDTQYF	TGTGCCAGCAGCTTATACAACCAGGGGACAGATACGCAGTATTTT
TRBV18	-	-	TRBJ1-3	CASSPPSRVAGNTIYF	TGTGCCAGCTCACCACCTTCGAGGGTTGCTGGAAACACCATATATTTT
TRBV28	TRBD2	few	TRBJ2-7	CASLLAGGTYEQYF	TGTGCCAGCCTCCTAGCGGGAGGCACCTACGAGCAGTACTTC
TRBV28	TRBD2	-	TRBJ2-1	CASSGIAGNYNEQFF	TGTGCCAGCAGTGGAATAGCGGGGAACTACAATGAGCAGTTCTTC
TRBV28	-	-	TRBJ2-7	CASSLRGYEQYF	TGTGCCAGCAGTTTAAGGGGCTACGAGCAGTACTTC
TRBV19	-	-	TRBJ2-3	CASSRSITTDTQYF	TGTGCCAGTAGTAGGAGTATCACCACAGATACGCAGTATTTT
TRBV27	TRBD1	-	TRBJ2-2	CASSRDSGTANTGELFF	TGTGCCAGCAGTCGCGACTCGGGGACAGCGAACACCGGGGAGCTGTTTTTT
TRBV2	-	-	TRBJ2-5	CASSERTGQETQYF	TGTGCCAGCAGTGAGAGAACAGGACAAGAGACCCAGTACTTC
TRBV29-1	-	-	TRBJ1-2	CSVVPQAGDGYTF	TGCAGCGTTGTTCCGCAGGCGGGGGATGGCTACACCTTC
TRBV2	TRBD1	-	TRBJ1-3	CASLTGGGNTIYF	TGTGCCAGCTTAACAGGGGGAGGAAACACCATATATTTT
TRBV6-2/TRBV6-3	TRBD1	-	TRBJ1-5	CASSRRTDRGFGNQPQHF	TGTGCCAGCAGCCGAAGAACAGACAGGGGGTTCGGTAATCAGCCCCAGCATTTT
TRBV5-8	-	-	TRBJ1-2	CASSSRTAHNYGYTF	TGTGCCAGCAGCTCTCGGACAGCCCATAACTATGGCTACACCTTC
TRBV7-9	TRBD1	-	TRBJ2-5	CAIPGQWGETQYF	TGTGCCATACCGGGACAGTGGGGGGAGACCCAGTACTTC
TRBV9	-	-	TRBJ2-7	CASSVRGNSYEQYF	TGTGCCAGCAGCGTTAGGGGAAACAGCTACGAGCAGTACTTC
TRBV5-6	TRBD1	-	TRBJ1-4	CASSLPGGEEKLFF	TGTGCCAGCAGCTTGCCAGGGGGTGAGGAAAAACTGTTTTTT
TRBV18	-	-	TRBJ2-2	CASSSGRSTGELFF	TGTGCCAGCTCATCCGGGAGATCTACCGGGGAGCTGTTTTTT
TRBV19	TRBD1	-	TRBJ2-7	CASTMTGGYEQYF	TGTGCCAGTACCATGACAGGGGGCTACGAGCAGTACTTC
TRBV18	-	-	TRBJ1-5	CASSPRGDYNQPQHF	TGTGCCAGCTCACCTCGCGGAGATTACAATCAGCCCCAGCATTTT
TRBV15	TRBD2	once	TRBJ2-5	CATSTAGVGETQYF	TGTGCCACCAGCACGGCGGGAGTAGGGGAGACCCAGTACTTC
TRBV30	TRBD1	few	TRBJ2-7	CAGETGNIHEQYF	TGTGCCGGAGAGACAGGGAACATCCACGAGCAGTACTTC
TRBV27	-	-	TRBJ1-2	CASSPRGGGPYGYTF	TGTGCCAGCAGCCCACGAGGGGGGGGGCCGTATGGCTACACCTTC
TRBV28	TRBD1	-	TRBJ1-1	CASSLWTGRSGEAFF	TGTGCCAGCAGTTTATGGACAGGGCGATCGGGTGAAGCTTTCTTT
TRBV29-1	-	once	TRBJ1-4	CSVATVYNEKLFF	TGCAGCGTTGCGACAGTCTATAATGAAAAACTGTTTTTT
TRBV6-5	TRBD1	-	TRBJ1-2	CASSSRDRGQGYTF	TGTGCCAGCAGTTCCCGGGACAGGGGGCAAGGCTACACCTTC
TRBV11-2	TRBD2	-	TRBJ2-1	CASSLNAAGVFSSYNEQFF	TGTGCCAGCAGCTTAAATGCGGCGGGAGTATTCAGCTCCTACAATGAGCAGTTCTTC
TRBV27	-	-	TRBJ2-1	CASSLFNSNEQFF	TGTGCCAGCAGTTTATTTAACAGCAATGAGCAGTTCTTC
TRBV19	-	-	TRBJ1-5	CASKGGLENQPQHF	TGTGCCAGTAAGGGAGGATTAGAGAATCAGCCCCAGCATTTT
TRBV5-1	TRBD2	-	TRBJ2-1	CASKVGTSPYNEQFF	TGCGCCAGCAAGGTAGGGACTAGCCCCTACAATGAGCAGTTCTTC
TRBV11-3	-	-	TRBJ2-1	CASSFAGAGYNEQFF	TGTGCCAGCAGCTTTGCAGGCGCGGGCTACAATGAGCAGTTCTTC
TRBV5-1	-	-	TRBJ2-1	CASSFRSGAPRHGEQFF	TGCGCCAGCAGCTTCCGGTCCGGCGCCCCACGACACGGTGAGCAGTTCTTC
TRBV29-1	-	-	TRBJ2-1	CSVLDFTMLNEQFF	TGCAGCGTCCTGGACTTTACGATGCTCAATGAGCAGTTCTTC
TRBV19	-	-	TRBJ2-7	CASSRDFSGGYSYEQYF	TGTGCCAGTAGCCGAGACTTTTCTGGAGGGTACTCCTACGAGCAGTACTTC
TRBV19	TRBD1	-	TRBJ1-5	CASSKGGDRGLGQPQHF	TGTGCCAGTAGTAAGGGAGGGGACAGGGGGCTTGGACAGCCCCAGCATTTT
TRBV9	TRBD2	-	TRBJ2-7	CASSARASGSVYEQYF	TGTGCCAGCAGCGCCCGCGCTAGCGGGAGCGTATACGAGCAGTACTTC
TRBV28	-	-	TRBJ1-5	CASSGVNQPQHF	TGTGCCAGCTCCGGTGTCAATCAGCCCCAGCATTTT
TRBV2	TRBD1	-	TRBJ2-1	CASSDGTGYRNEQFF	TGTGCCAGCAGTGATGGGACAGGGTACCGAAATGAGCAGTTCTTC
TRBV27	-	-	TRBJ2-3	CASSFRGGTDTQYF	TGTGCCAGCAGTTTCAGGGGTGGAACAGATACGCAGTATTTT
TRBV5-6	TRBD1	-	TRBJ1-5	CASSIGTAWQPQHF	TGTGCCAGCAGCATCGGGACAGCTTGGCAGCCCCAGCATTTT
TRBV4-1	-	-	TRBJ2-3	CASSQDLAQTREDTQYF	TGCGCCAGCAGCCAAGATCTGGCCCAAACGAGGGAAGATACGCAGTATTTT
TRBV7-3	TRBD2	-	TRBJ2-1	CASSLELAGANEQFF	TGTGCCAGCAGCTTGGAGCTAGCGGGAGCCAATGAGCAGTTCTTC